Listed below are T cell receptor beta chains from one sample, sequenced in a study of identical twins. TCRdb reprocessed the 5' RACE reads with MiXCR, giving one entry per CDR3 protein. This sample has 500,000 or so distinct CDR3 sequences, with around 20% found just once. These records were also assigned to another study, of T cells expressing NK-cell markers.

The sequenced material came from CD4+ T cells sorted from blood. The receptors shown here come from a woman younger than 30 in good health. The CDR3 runs from the conserved cysteine through the conserved F or W. A D gene is named only where the DNA matches it firmly. Size values are once, few and many counts, or a class for expanded clones, and some rows have none.

d_gene | j_gene | v_gene | abundance | CDR3nt | CDR3aa
NA | TRBJ2-3 | TRBV6-4 | NA | TGTGCCAGCAGTCACCGTCAGACAGATACGCAGTATTTT | CASSHRQTDTQYF
TRBD1 | TRBJ2-3 | TRBV20-1 | NA | TGCAGTGCCGGGGACAGAGGACACACAGATACGCAGTATTTT | CSAGDRGHTDTQYF
NA | TRBJ2-2 | TRBV9 | NA | TGTGCCAGCAGCGCCGGGACGCACACCGGGGAGCTGTTTTTT | CASSAGTHTGELFF
NA | TRBJ2-7 | TRBV19 | NA | TGTGCCAGTAGTGTGGAGGGCCGGTCCTACGAGCAGTACTTC | CASSVEGRSYEQYF
TRBD2 | TRBJ2-2 | TRBV18 | NA | TGTGCCAGCTCACCCCCGGGACTAGCGGTCGTCACCGGGGAGCTGTTTTTT | CASSPPGLAVVTGELFF
NA | TRBJ2-1 | TRBV7-8 | few | TGTGCCAGCAGCCCCAGGGATCGCAATGAGCAGTTCTTC | CASSPRDRNEQFF
NA | TRBJ2-7 | TRBV20-1 | few | TGCAGCATGGGCCCCGCCGGCGAGCAGTACTTC | CSMGPAGEQYF
NA | TRBJ2-7 | TRBV20-1 | many | TGCAGTGCTCAACTAGCCCAACGTAGGTACGAGCAGTACTTC | CSAQLAQRRYEQYF
TRBD2 | TRBJ2-7 | TRBV10-3 | NA | TGTGCCTCACAACCTACTAGCGGTGATTACGAGCAGTACTTC | CASQPTSGDYEQYF
TRBD2 | TRBJ2-3 | TRBV20-1 | NA | TGCAGTTCCAAACCCGGGGGGTCAGATACGCAGTATTTT | CSSKPGGSDTQYF
TRBD2 | TRBJ2-1 | TRBV12-3/TRBV12-4 | NA | TGTGCCTGCTCAACGGGGACTAGAGGGTCTCGCGAGCAGTTCTTC | CACSTGTRGSREQFF
TRBD1 | TRBJ1-2 | TRBV25-1 | NA | TGTGCCAGCAGTGAATCCCGGACAGGGGAAGGTGGCTACACCTTC | CASSESRTGEGGYTF
NA | TRBJ2-3 | TRBV10-3 | NA | TGTGCCATCAGGGACATAGTGACCGGACGGATAAGCACAGATACGCAGTATTTT | CAIRDIVTGRISTDTQYF
NA | TRBJ2-1 | TRBV24-1 | NA | TGTGCCACCAGAGATTTTTGGGGTGAGCAGTTCTTC | CATRDFWGEQFF
NA | TRBJ1-3 | TRBV3-1 | few | TGTGCCAGCAGCCACCCGTCTGCGGGGTCCTACGGAAACACCATATATTTT | CASSHPSAGSYGNTIYF
TRBD2 | TRBJ2-7 | TRBV29-1 | few | TGCAGCGGGCTGTCCGGGACTAGCGGGTACGAGCAGTACTTC | CSGLSGTSGYEQYF
NA | TRBJ1-2 | TRBV28 | NA | TGTGCCAGCACCTTGGAAGCGGGCTATGGCTACACCTTC | CASTLEAGYGYTF
NA | TRBJ2-1 | TRBV7-2 | NA | TGTGCCAGCAGCTTCTCGGGAAGCTCCTACAATGAGCATTTCTTC | CASSFSGSSYNEHFF
NA | TRBJ2-5 | TRBV7-2 | few | TGTGCCAGCAGCTTCTCCAGCAAAGAGACCCAGTACTTC | CASSFSSKETQYF
NA | TRBJ1-4 | TRBV20-1 | NA | TGCAGTGCCCAAGCCCGGGGCAGGGAGGATGAAAAACTGTTTTTT | CSAQARGREDEKLFF
TRBD1 | TRBJ2-7 | TRBV12-3/TRBV12-4 | few | TGTGCCAGCACCTTGGGACAGGGGCCGGGCGAGCAGTACTTC | CASTLGQGPGEQYF
NA | TRBJ2-4 | TRBV20-1 | NA | TGCAGTGCTAGATCCCCGGGAGCCAAAAACATTCAGTACTTC | CSARSPGAKNIQYF
TRBD1 | TRBJ2-7 | TRBV3-1 | few | TGTGCCAGCAGCCAGGGACAGAGCTCCTACGAGCAGTACTTC | CASSQGQSSYEQYF
TRBD2 | TRBJ2-5 | TRBV18 | few | TGTGCCAGCTCACTCCCCTTCCTAGCGGACCAAGAGACCCAGTACTTC | CASSLPFLADQETQYF